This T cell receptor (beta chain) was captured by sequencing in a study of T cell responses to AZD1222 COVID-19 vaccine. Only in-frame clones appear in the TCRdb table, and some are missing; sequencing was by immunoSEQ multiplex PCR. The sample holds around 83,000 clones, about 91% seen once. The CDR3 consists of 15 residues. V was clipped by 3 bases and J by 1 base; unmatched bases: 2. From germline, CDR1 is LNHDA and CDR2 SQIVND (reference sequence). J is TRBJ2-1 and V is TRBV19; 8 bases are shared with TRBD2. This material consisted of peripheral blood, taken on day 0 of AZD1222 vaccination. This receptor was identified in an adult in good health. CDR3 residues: CASSIERESYNEQFF. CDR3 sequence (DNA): TGTGCCAGTAGTATCGAGCGGGAGTCCTACAATGAGCAGTTCTTC.